Below, one T cell receptor beta chain is given with its context. Its antigen is unidentified. The TCR beta CDR3 regions underwent amplification using RNA transcripts as the source. A first-round RT-PCR of the TCR CDR3 used the HTBI primer set. TCRdb re-analysed the multiplex PCR reads in MiXCR, keeping a single row per CDR3 protein. The sample has around 690,000 distinct CDR3 sequences; 17% are singletons. This specimen belongs to a study of T cells in Graves' hyperthyroidism and ophthalmopathy. At the level of the study: At the time of initial diagnosis and before any treatment, peripheral blood was collected.

V lost 6 bases and J lost 1, with 12 bases in between. The CDR3 has 14 residues. CDR1 is SGHVS and CDR2 is FQNEAQ in the germline V gene. Study-level results: Most thyroid clonotypes expanded above 0.001 appeared in blood too.

Those with hyperthyroidism were 18 to 65 years old, newly diagnosed, and ill for under 2 months. Sequenced material: blood. The V call is TRBV7-8, the J call TRBJ2-5; D is perhaps TRBD1 or TRBD2 (5 bases each). The sequence was obtained from a man aged 50 or older with Graves' hyperthyroidism. The CDR3 loop is CASRSPGSQETQYF. The CDR3 DNA sequence: TGTGCCAGCAGATCACCAGGGAGCCAAGAGACCCAGTACTTC.